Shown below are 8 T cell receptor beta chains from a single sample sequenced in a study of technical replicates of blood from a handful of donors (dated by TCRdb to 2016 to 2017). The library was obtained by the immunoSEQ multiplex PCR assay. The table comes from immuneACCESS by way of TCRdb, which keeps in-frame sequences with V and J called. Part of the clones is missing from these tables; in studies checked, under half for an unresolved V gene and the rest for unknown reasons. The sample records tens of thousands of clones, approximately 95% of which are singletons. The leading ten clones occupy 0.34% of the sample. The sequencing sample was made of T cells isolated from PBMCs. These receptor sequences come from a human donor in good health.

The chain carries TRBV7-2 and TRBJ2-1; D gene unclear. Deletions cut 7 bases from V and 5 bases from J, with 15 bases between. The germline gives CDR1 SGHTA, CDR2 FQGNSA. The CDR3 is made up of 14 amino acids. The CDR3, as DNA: TGTGCCAGCAAAGAGAGCCACCCGAACAATGAGCAGTTCTTC. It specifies CASKESHPNNEQFF.

CDR3 protein: CSVDRDRGGGYTF. As DNA, the CDR3 is TGCAGCGTTGACAGGGACAGGGGGGGTGGCTACACCTTC. The rearrangement uses TRBV29-1 and TRBJ1-2, with TRBD1 matching over 11 bases. Germline V lookup: CDR1 SQVTM, CDR2 ANQGSEA. This CDR3 is built from 13 residues. V gave up 3 bases and J gave up 7 bases; unmatched junction bases: 4.

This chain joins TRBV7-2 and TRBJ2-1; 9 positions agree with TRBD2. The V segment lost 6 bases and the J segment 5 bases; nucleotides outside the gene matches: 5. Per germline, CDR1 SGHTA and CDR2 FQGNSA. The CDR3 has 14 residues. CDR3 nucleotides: TGTGCCAGCAGTTTTAGCGGGAGTCACAATGAGCAGTTCTTC. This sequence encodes CASSFSGSHNEQFF.

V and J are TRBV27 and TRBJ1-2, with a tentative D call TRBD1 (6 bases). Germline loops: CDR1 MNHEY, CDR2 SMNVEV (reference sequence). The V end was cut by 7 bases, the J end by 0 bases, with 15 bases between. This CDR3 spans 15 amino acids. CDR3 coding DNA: TGTGCCAGCACCCCCAAGGGGGTCTCTAACTATGGCTACACCTTC. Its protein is CASTPKGVSNYGYTF.

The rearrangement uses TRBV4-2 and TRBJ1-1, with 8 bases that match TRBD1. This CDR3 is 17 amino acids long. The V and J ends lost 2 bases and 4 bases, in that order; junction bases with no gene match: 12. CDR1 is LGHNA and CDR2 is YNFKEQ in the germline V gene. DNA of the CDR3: TGTGCCAGCAGCCAACCCGACAGGGGACCGCGGGGCACTGAAGCTTTCTTT. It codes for CASSQPDRGPRGTEAFF.

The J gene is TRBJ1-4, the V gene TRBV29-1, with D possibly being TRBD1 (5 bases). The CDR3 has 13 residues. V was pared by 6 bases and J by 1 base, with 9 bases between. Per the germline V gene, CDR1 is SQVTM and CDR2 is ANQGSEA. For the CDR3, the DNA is TGCAGCGTGTTGGGGGGAACTAATGAAAAACTGTTTTTT. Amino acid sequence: CSVLGGTNEKLFF.

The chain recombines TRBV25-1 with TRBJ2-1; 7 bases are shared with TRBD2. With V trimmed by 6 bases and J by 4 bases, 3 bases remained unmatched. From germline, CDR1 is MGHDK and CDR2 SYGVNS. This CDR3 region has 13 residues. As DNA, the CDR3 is TGTGCCAGCAGGGGGGGGGAGTACAATGAGCAGTTCTTC. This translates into CASRGGEYNEQFF. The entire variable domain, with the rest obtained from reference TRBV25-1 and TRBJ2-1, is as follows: EADIYQTPRYLVIGTGKKITLECSQTMGHDKMYWYQQDPGMELHLIHYSYGVNSTEKGDLSSESTVSRIRTEHFPLTLESARPSHTSQYLCASRGGEYNEQFFGPGTRLTVL.

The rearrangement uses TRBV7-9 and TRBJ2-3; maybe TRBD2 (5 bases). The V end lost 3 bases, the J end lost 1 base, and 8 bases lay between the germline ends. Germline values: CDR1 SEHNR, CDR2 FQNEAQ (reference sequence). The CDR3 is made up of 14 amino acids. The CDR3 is CASSLDGGTDTQYF. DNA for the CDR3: TGTGCCAGCAGCTTGGACGGGGGCACAGATACGCAGTATTTT.